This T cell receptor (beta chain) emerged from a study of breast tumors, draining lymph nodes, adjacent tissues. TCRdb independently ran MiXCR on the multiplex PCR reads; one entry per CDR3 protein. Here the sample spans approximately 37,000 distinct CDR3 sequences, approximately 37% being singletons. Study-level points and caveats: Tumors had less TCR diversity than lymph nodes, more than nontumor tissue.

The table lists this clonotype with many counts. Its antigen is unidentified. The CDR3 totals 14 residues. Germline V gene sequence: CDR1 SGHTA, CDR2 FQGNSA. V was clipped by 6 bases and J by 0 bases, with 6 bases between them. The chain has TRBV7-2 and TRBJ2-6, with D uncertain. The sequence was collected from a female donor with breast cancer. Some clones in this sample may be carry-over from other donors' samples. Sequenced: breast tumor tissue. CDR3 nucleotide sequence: TGTGCCAGCAGTCAGAACTCTGGGGCCAACGTCCTGACTTTC. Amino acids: CASSQNSGANVLTF.